One sample yielded the 26 T cell receptor beta chains listed below, sequenced in a study of blood T cell repertoires in COVID-19. The data were produced by immunoSEQ multiplex PCR, yet TCRdb's version contains in-frame clones alone and is incomplete. The table includes 280,000 or so clones, 85% to 90% detected once. Sequencing input: PBMCs or T cells enriched from blood (not recorded which). Receptors were obtained from a woman aged 45 to 65 who had been exposed to COVID-19.

This clone was seen just once. This sequence joins TRBV11-2 and TRBJ2-5; 7 bases align to TRBD2. V was clipped by 2 bases and J by 4 bases; unmatched bases: 13. Germline-derived CDR1 and CDR2 are SGHAT and FQNNGV. The CDR3 is 17 residues long. This CDR3 is CASSLSFSGTGRETQYF. CDR3 in DNA: TGTGCCAGCAGCTTAAGTTTCAGCGGGACCGGACGAGAGACCCAGTACTTC.

The V gene is TRBV19, the J gene TRBJ1-3, with D perhaps matching TRBD1 (5 bases). CDR3 length: 11 amino acids. The V and J ends lost 8 bases and 4 bases respectively, with 6 bases between them. CDR1 is LNHDA, CDR2 SQIVND, per germline (reference sequence). This CDR3 reads CASGQGNTIYF. For the CDR3, the DNA is TGTGCCAGTGGACAAGGAAACACCATATATTTT.

The chain uses TRBV2 and TRBJ2-4, with D possibly TRBD1 on 6 matching bases. This CDR3 has 11 residues. Trimming removed 6 bases at V and 15 bases at J, with 15 bases between. Per germline, CDR1 SNHLY and CDR2 FYNNEI. The CDR3 sequence: CASSWTVGRYF. CDR3 nucleotide sequence: TGTGCCAGCAGCTGGACAGTAGGGCGGTACTTC. The variable domain in full, with the rest retrieved from reference TRBV2 and TRBJ2-4, is EPEVTQTPSHQVTQMGQEVILRCVPISNHLYFYWYRQILGQKVEFLVSFYNNEISEKSEIFDDQFSVERPDGSNFTLKIRSTKLEDSAMYFCASSWTVGRYFGAGTRLSVL.

This rearrangement joins TRBV29-1 to TRBJ2-1; 13 bases map to TRBD2. CDR1 and CDR2 (germline): SQVTM, ANQGSEA. The V segment lost 7 bases and the J segment 14 bases; nucleotides outside the gene matches: 11. The length of the CDR3 is 13 residues. Written as DNA, the CDR3 is TGCAGCGCCGGGACTAGCGGGGACCCCAAGGAGTTCTTC. Its protein product is CSAGTSGDPKEFF.

V usage is TRBV19 and J usage is TRBJ1-5; D perhaps matches TRBD1 (5 bases). V dropped 4 bases and J dropped 1 base, with 14 bases sitting between them. Germline V lookup: CDR1 LNHDA, CDR2 SQIVND (reference sequence). The CDR3 spans 16 residues. The CDR3 sequence is CASSTFGAGSNQPQHF. CDR3 coding DNA: TGTGCCAGTAGTACTTTTGGGGCTGGGAGCAATCAGCCCCAGCATTTT.

The chain carries TRBV19 and TRBJ2-7, with 11 bases that match TRBD2. This CDR3 is built from 16 residues. Germline loops: CDR1 LNHDA, CDR2 SQIVND (reference sequence). J gave up 3 bases and V 8 bases, and 12 bases lay outside the gene matches. CDR3 sequence reads: CASQRTSGGRDYEQYF. The CDR3 bases are TGTGCCAGTCAGCGAACTAGCGGGGGCCGGGACTACGAGCAGTACTTC. Variable domain in full (rest from reference TRBV19 and TRBJ2-7): DGGITQSPKYLFRKEGQNVTLSCEQNLNHDAMYWYRQDPGQGLRLIYYSQIVNDFQKGDIAEGYSVSREKKESFPLTVTSAQKNPTAFYLCASQRTSGGRDYEQYFGPGTRLTVT.

The chain combines TRBV6-6 with TRBJ2-7, with 7 bases that match TRBD1. Germline V gene data show CDR1 as MNHNY and CDR2 as SVGAGI (reference sequence). V lost 3 bases, J lost 0 bases, and 8 bases stayed unmatched. This CDR3 comprises 16 residues. DNA of the CDR3: TGTGCCAGCAGTTATGCCGACAGGGTCAGCTCCTACGAGCAGTACTTC. Encoded protein: CASSYADRVSSYEQYF.

The chain is built from TRBV3-1 (or the pseudogene TRBV3-2) and TRBJ2-2; a possible D gene is TRBD1 (6 bases). Germline V lookup: CDR1 LGHDT, CDR2 YNNKEL (reference sequence). The V and J ends lost 1 base and 7 bases respectively, with 16 bases between them. The CDR3 has 16 amino acids. CDR3 coding DNA: TGTGCCAGCAGCCAAGGTGGGGGCACTACCAGCGGGGAGCTGTTTTTT. It is translated as CASSQGGGTTSGELFF.

This clone showed up just once. CDR3 nucleotides: TGTGCCAGCAGTACAAGCAGGCCACCGAGTCGCTACACCTTC. Its translation: CASSTSRPPSRYTF. This chain connects TRBV6-5 to TRBJ1-2; D gene ambiguous. V lost 5 bases to trimming and J lost 9 bases, with 19 bases between them. The CDR3 is made up of 14 amino acids. Germline loops: CDR1 MNHEY, CDR2 SVGAGI.

V usage is TRBV5-6 and J usage is TRBJ2-7, with 7 bases fitting TRBD1. There are 15 residues in the CDR3. CDR1 and CDR2 (germline): SGHDT, YYEEEE. J gave up 0 bases and V 4 bases, and 7 bases lay outside the gene matches. CDR3 amino acids: CASSIGTESSYEQYF. The CDR3 DNA follows: TGTGCCAGCAGCATCGGGACAGAAAGCTCCTACGAGCAGTACTTC.

This clone was found once. V is TRBV19 and J is TRBJ2-2, with 12 bases fitting TRBD1. The CDR3 loop spans 15 amino acids. Trimming took 6 bases from V and 8 from J; bases not matched to a gene: 7. Germline V lookup: CDR1 LNHDA, CDR2 SQIVND (reference sequence). Written as DNA, the CDR3 is TGTGCCAGTAGCCCCCGGGACAGGGGGCTAGGGGAGCTGTTTTTT. This gives the protein CASSPRDRGLGELFF.

The V call is TRBV6-4, the J call TRBJ2-1; tentatively, D is TRBD1 (5 bases). With 3 bases removed from V and 6 bases from J, the gap between germline ends came to 12 bases. This CDR3 is 14 amino acids long. The germline V gene has CDR1 MRHNA and CDR2 SNTAGT. Here the CDR3 reads CASSEGQGGNEQFF. As DNA, the CDR3 is TGTGCCAGCAGTGAGGGGCAGGGTGGCAATGAGCAGTTCTTC.

The V and J genes are TRBV5-1 and TRBJ2-7; 9 bases are a match to TRBD2. The CDR3 contains 14 residues. Germline V gene sequence: CDR1 SGHRS, CDR2 YFSETQ. V shed 7 bases and J 2 bases; nucleotides not matched to a gene: 7. CDR3 region: CASSAGGSTYEQYF. The CDR3 DNA reads TGCGCCAGCTCCGCGGGGGGGTCCACCTACGAGCAGTACTTC. Together with reference TRBV5-1 and TRBJ2-7, the CDR3 gives the full variable domain: KAGVTQTPRYLIKTRGQQVTLSCSPISGHRSVSWYQQTPGQGLQFLFEYFSETQRNKGNFPGRFSGRQFSNSRSEMNVSTLELGDSALYLCASSAGGSTYEQYFGPGTRLTVT.

V and J are TRBV6-5 and TRBJ2-2; a weak D match, TRBD1 (5 bases). The CDR3 covers 15 residues. The germline V gene has CDR1 MNHEY and CDR2 SVGAGI. Trimming stripped 10 bases from V and 2 bases from J, with 17 bases between. CDR3 nucleotides: TGTGCCACCCAATCCATCGACAGAAACACCGGGGAGCTGTTTTTT. Translation gives CATQSIDRNTGELFF.

This clone was detected only once. The chain carries TRBV29-1 and TRBJ1-3, with TRBD1 identical over 7 bases. The germline CDR1 and CDR2 sequences are SQVTM and ANQGSEA. This CDR3 is 13 amino acids long. The V gene end was trimmed by 5 bases and the J gene end by 3 bases; junction bases not matched to a gene: 4. The CDR3 spells CSVQGDGGNTIYF. CDR3 nucleotide sequence: TGCAGCGTTCAGGGGGATGGTGGAAACACCATATATTTT.

The chain uses TRBV28 and TRBJ1-3; 7 nucleotides match TRBD1. The germline V gene has CDR1 MDHEN and CDR2 SYDVKM. The V and J ends lost 3 bases and 2 bases, in that order; junction bases with no gene match: 4. This CDR3 is built from 15 residues. The chain's CDR3 is CASSFTDRTGNTIYF. The CDR3 DNA reads TGTGCCAGCAGTTTTACGGACAGGACTGGAAACACCATATATTTT. Combining the CDR3 with reference TRBV28 and TRBJ1-3 gives the whole variable domain DVKVTQSSRYLVKRTGEKVFLECVQDMDHENMFWYRQDPGLGLRLIYFSYDVKMKEKGDIPEGYSVSREKKERFSLILESASTNQTSMYLCASSFTDRTGNTIYFGEGSWLTVV.

V is TRBV18 and J is TRBJ1-6; D unresolved. Germline V gene data show CDR1 as KGHSH and CDR2 as LQKENI. Trimming removed 3 bases from V and 8 bases from J, with 8 bases in between. This CDR3 has 13 residues. The DNA of the CDR3 is TGTGCCAGCTCACCGGAGGTCGATTCACCCCTCCACTTT. As protein: CASSPEVDSPLHF.

The gene calls are TRBV3-1 (or the pseudogene TRBV3-2) and TRBJ1-2; D is uncertain. CDR1 LGHDT and CDR2 YNNKEL come from the germline V gene (reference sequence). V lost 3 bases and J 4 bases, leaving 12 bases between the germline ends. CDR3 length: 14 residues. CDR3 sequence reads: CASSQAIEGYGYTF. In DNA form, the CDR3 reads TGTGCCAGCAGCCAGGCGATAGAGGGCTATGGCTACACCTTC.

V gene TRBV15 combines with J gene TRBJ1-2; 7 bases fit TRBD1. This CDR3 is built from 14 residues. V was pared by 5 bases and J by 8 bases, with 11 bases of the junction left unmatched. Per the germline V gene, CDR1 is LNHNV and CDR2 is YYDKDF (reference sequence). As DNA, the CDR3 is TGTGCCACCAGCCTTGACAGGGCCTCGTGGGGCTACACCTTC. Translating it yields CATSLDRASWGYTF. Full variable domain (rest looked up from reference TRBV15 and TRBJ1-2): DAMVIQNPRYQVTQFGKPVTLSCSQTLNHNVMYWYQQKSSQAPKLLFHYYDKDFNNEADTPDNFQSRRPNTSFCFLDIRSPGLGDTAMYLCATSLDRASWGYTFGSGTRLTVV.

The chain recombines TRBV13 with TRBJ1-1, with D uncertain. V was cut by 0 bases and J by 9 bases, with 8 bases left in between. Per germline, CDR1 PRHDT and CDR2 FYEKMQ (reference sequence). CDR3 length: 12 amino acids. The CDR3 bases are TGTGCCAGCAGCTTAGGCACGAGGCAAGCTTTCTTT. It encodes CASSLGTRQAFF.

The V gene is TRBV7-9, the J gene TRBJ2-7; tentative D call: TRBD1 (6 bases). The CDR3 extends over 12 amino acids. Trimming stripped 8 bases from V and 0 bases from J, with 8 bases between. Per germline, CDR1 SEHNR and CDR2 FQNEAQ (reference sequence). CDR3 in amino acids: CASQQGSYEQYF. The CDR3 bases are TGTGCCAGCCAACAGGGCTCCTACGAGCAGTACTTC.

This clone was seen more than once but under ten times. The J gene is TRBJ2-1, the V gene TRBV24-1; 9 bases align to TRBD1. Germline V gives CDR1 KGHDR, CDR2 SFDVKD. Germline trimming cut 4 bases from V and 5 bases from J; bases unmatched to any gene: 5. CDR3 size: 15 residues. Here the CDR3 reads CATSDRGTGNNEQFF. The CDR3 DNA is TGTGCCACCAGTGACCGAGGGACAGGGAACAATGAGCAGTTCTTC.

This chain connects TRBV9 to TRBJ2-1; 9 nucleotides align to TRBD1. The CDR3 runs 12 residues. The germline V gene has CDR1 SGDLS and CDR2 YYNGEE. The V segment lost 0 bases and the J segment 14 bases; nucleotides outside the gene matches: 3. Here the CDR3 DNA reads TGTGCCAGCAGCGTAGGACAGGGGGGGAAGTTCTTC. Translated: CASSVGQGGKFF.

In DNA form, the CDR3 reads TGTGCCAGCAGCGTAGACCTCCCTGGACAGGGAGGAGGAAACACCATATATTTT. It specifies CASSVDLPGQGGGNTIYF. The chain links TRBV9 to TRBJ1-3; TRBD1 matches at 8 bases. Germline lookup yields CDR1 SGDLS and CDR2 YYNGEE. Trimming removed 0 bases from V and 4 bases from J; junction bases left unmatched: 12. The CDR3 loop spans 18 amino acids. The variable domain in full, with the rest retrieved from reference TRBV9 and TRBJ1-3, is DSGVTQTPKHLITATGQRVTLRCSPRSGDLSVYWYQQSLDQGLQFLIQYYNGEERAKGNILERFSAQQFPDLHSELNLSSLELGDSALYFCASSVDLPGQGGGNTIYFGEGSWLTVV.

The chain recombines TRBV24-1 with TRBJ1-4, with D perhaps TRBD1 (5 bases). Germline CDR1 and CDR2: KGHDR and SFDVKD. V was clipped by 3 bases and J by 4 bases, with 11 bases between them. The CDR3 length is 15 residues. CDR3 in DNA: TGTGCCACCAGTGATCCGGGGGGTTTTAATGAAAAACTGTTTTTT. Translated, it gives CATSDPGGFNEKLFF.

The rearrangement uses TRBV9 and TRBJ1-1; 7 bases match TRBD1. This CDR3 is built from 15 residues. Germline V gives CDR1 SGDLS, CDR2 YYNGEE. J gave up 0 bases and V 3 bases, and 5 bases lay outside the gene matches. This chain's CDR3 is CASSEDRQMNTEAFF. The CDR3 coding sequence is TGTGCCAGCAGCGAGGACAGGCAAATGAACACTGAAGCTTTCTTT.